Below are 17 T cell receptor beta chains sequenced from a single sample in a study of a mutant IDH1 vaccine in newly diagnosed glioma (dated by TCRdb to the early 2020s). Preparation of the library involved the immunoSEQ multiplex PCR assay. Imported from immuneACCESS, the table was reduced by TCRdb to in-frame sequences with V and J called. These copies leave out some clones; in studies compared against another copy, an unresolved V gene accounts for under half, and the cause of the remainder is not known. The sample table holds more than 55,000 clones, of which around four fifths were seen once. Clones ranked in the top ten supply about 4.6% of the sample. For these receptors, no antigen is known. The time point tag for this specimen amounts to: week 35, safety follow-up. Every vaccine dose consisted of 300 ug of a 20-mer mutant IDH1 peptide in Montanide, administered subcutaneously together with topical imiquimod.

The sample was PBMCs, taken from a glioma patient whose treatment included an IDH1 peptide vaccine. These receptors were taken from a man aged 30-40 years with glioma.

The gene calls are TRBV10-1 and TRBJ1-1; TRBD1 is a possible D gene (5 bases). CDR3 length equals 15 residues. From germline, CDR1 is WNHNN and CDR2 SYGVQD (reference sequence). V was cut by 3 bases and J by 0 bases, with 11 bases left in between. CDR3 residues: CASSERGLMNTEAFF. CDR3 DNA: TGCGCCAGCAGTGAAAGGGGCCTGATGAACACTGAAGCTTTCTTT.

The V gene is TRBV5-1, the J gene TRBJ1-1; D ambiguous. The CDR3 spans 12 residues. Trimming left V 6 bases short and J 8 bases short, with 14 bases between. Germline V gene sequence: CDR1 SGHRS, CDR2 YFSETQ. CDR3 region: CASTFEGTEAFF. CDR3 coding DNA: TGCGCCAGCACTTTCGAGGGCACAGAAGCTTTCTTT.

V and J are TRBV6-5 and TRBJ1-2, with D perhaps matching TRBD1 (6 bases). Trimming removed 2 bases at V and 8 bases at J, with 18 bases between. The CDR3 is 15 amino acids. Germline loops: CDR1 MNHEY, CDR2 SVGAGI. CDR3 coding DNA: TGTGCCAGCAGTTACAGTACAGGGACCCTGGAAGGCTACACCTTC. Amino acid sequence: CASSYSTGTLEGYTF.

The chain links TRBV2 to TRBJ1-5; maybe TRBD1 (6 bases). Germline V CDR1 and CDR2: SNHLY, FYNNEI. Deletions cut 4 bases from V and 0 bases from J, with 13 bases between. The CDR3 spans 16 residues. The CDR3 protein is CASSGRGLDSNQPQHF. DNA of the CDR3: TGTGCCAGCAGTGGCCGGGGGCTGGATAGCAATCAGCCCCAGCATTTT.

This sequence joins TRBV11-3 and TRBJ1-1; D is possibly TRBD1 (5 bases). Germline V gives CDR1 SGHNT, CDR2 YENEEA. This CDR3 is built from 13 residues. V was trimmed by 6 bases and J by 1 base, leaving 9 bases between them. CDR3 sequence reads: CASRQTANTEAFF. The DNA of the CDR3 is TGTGCCAGCAGACAGACAGCGAACACTGAAGCTTTCTTT.

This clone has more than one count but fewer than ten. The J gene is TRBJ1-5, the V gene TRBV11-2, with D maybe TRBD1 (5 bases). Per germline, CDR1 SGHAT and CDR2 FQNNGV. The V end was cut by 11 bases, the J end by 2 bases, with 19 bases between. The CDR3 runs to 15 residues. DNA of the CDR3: TGTGCCTCTGCCGGGGGGGGACTAGGCAATCAGCCCCAGCATTTT. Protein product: CASAGGGLGNQPQHF.

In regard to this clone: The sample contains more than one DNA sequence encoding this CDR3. CDR3 DNA sequence: TGCAGCGTTGGCAAAAAGTCAGGGTTGGCTAACTATGGCTACACCTTC. Translation: CSVGKKSGLANYGYTF. V is TRBV29-1 and J is TRBJ1-2, with D possibly TRBD1 on 5 matching bases. This CDR3 contains 16 residues. Per the germline V gene, CDR1 is SQVTM and CDR2 is ANQGSEA. V gave up 4 bases and J gave up 0 bases, with 18 bases separating them.

CDR3 in amino acids: CASSSGTSGNNEQFF. The CDR3 region has the DNA TGTGCCAGCAGCTCCGGGACTAGCGGAAACAATGAGCAGTTCTTC. The chain has TRBV27 and TRBJ2-1; 11 bases agree with TRBD2. V shed 6 bases and J 5 bases; nucleotides not matched to a gene: 6. The germline V gene has CDR1 MNHEY and CDR2 SMNVEV (reference sequence). The CDR3 loop spans 15 amino acids.

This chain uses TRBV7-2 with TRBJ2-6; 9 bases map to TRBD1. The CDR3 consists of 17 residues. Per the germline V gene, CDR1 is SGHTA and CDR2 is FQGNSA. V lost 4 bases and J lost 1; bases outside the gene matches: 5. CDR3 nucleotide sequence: TGTGCCAGCAGCTCCCGCGGGACAGGGTCTGGGGCCAACGTCCTGACTTTC. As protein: CASSSRGTGSGANVLTF.

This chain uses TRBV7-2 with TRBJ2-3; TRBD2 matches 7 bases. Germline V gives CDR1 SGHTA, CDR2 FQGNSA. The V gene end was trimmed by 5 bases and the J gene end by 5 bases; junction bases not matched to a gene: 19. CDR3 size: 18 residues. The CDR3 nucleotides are TGTGCCAGCAGCCCCCGAAACAGGACACGCCGGACTAGAGATACGCAGTATTTT. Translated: CASSPRNRTRRTRDTQYF. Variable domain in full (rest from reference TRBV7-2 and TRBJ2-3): GAGVSQSPSNKVTEKGKDVELRCDPISGHTALYWYRQSLGQGLEFLIYFQGNSAPDKSGLPSDRFSAERTGGSVSTLTIQRTQQEDSAVYLCASSPRNRTRRTRDTQYFGPGTRLTVL.

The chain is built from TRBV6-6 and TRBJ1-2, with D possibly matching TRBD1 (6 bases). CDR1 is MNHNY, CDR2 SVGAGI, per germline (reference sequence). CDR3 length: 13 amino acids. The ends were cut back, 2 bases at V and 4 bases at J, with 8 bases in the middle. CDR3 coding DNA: TGTGCCAGCAGTTACGGACAGCCCTATGGCTACACCTTC. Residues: CASSYGQPYGYTF.

The CDR3, as DNA: TGTGCCAGTAGTCCGTACTCCGGGGGGCCCTACGAGCAGTACTTC. Translation: CASSPYSGGPYEQYF. V is TRBV19 and J is TRBJ2-7, with TRBD2 as a possible D gene (7 bases). Trimming removed 5 bases from V and 2 bases from J, with 16 bases in between. CDR1 and CDR2 from the germline V gene are LNHDA and SQIVND (reference sequence). There are 15 residues in the CDR3.

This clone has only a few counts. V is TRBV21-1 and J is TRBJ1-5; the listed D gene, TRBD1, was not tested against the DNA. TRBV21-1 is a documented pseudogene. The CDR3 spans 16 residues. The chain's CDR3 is CASVRDRGCGNQPQHF. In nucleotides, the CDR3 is TGTGCCAGTGTCCGGGACAGGGGTTGTGGCAATCAGCCCCAGCATTTT.

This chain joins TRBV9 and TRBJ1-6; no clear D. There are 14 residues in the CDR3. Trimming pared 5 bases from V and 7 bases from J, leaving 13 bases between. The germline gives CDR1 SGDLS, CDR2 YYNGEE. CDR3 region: CASSSVGGNSPLHF. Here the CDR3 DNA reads TGTGCCAGCAGTAGTGTCGGTGGGAATTCACCCCTCCACTTT.

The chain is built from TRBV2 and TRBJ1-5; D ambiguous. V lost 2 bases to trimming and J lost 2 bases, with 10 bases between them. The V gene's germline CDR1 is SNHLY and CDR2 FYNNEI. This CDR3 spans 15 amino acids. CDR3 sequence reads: CASSEYVGGNQPQHF. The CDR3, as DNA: TGTGCCAGCAGTGAATATGTTGGGGGCAATCAGCCCCAGCATTTT.

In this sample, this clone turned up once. The CDR3 sequence is CAISESIGDSRGEQFF. As DNA, the CDR3 is TGTGCCATCAGTGAGTCTATAGGCGACTCCCGTGGTGAGCAGTTCTTC. The chain employs TRBV10-3 and TRBJ2-1; unclear D gene. The CDR3 runs to 16 residues. V lost 0 bases to trimming and J lost 9 bases, with 18 bases between them. Germline assignment: CDR1 ENHRY and CDR2 SYGVKD.

The CDR3 protein is CASSLAGQGAYTEAFF. Here the CDR3 DNA reads TGTGCCAGCAGCTTGGCTGGACAGGGAGCTTACACTGAAGCTTTCTTT. The chain joins TRBV5-6 to TRBJ1-1; the match to TRBD1 covers 8 bases. The CDR3 spans 16 residues. V shed 0 bases, J shed 3 bases, and the junction held 7 bases outside the gene matches. Germline CDR1 and CDR2: SGHDT and YYEEEE.